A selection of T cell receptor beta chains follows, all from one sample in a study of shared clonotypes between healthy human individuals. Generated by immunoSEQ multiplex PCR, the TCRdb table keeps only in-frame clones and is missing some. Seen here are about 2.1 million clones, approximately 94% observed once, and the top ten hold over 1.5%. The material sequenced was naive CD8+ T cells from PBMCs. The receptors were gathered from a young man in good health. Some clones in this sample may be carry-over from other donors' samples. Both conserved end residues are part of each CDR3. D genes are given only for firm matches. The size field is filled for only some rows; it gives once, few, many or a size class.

CDR3aa: CASSFGSSYNEQFF
CDR3nt: TGTGCCAGCAGCTTCGGGAGTTCCTACAATGAGCAGTTCTTC
abundance: .
d_gene: .
v_gene: TRBV5-4
j_gene: TRBJ2-1

CDR3aa: CASSPGPLPQHF
CDR3nt: TGTGCCAGCAGCCCCGGACCCCTGCCCCAGCATTTT
abundance: few
d_gene: .
v_gene: TRBV7-9
j_gene: TRBJ1-5

CDR3aa: CASNQPGETQYF
CDR3nt: TGTGCCAGCAATCAACCCGGGGAGACCCAGTACTTC
abundance: .
d_gene: .
v_gene: TRBV28
j_gene: TRBJ2-5

CDR3aa: CAWEYLRGNNEQFF
CDR3nt: TGTGCCTGGGAATATTTACGGGGAAACAATGAGCAGTTCTTC
abundance: .
d_gene: .
v_gene: TRBV30
j_gene: TRBJ2-1

CDR3aa: CASSDEAGGSYGYTF
CDR3nt: TGTGCCAGCAGTGACGAGGCGGGAGGATCCTATGGCTACACCTTC
abundance: .
d_gene: .
v_gene: TRBV6-4
j_gene: TRBJ1-2

CDR3aa: CAGQSGSYEQYF
CDR3nt: TGTGCCGGCCAGAGTGGCTCCTACGAGCAGTACTTC
abundance: .
d_gene: .
v_gene: TRBV7-9
j_gene: TRBJ2-7

CDR3aa: CSARDLNEQFF
CDR3nt: TGCAGTGCTAGAGATCTCAATGAGCAGTTCTTC
abundance: few
d_gene: .
v_gene: TRBV20-1
j_gene: TRBJ2-1

CDR3aa: CASTQIAGSEAFF
CDR3nt: TGCGCCAGCACCCAAATAGCAGGGTCTGAAGCCTTCTTT
abundance: .
d_gene: .
v_gene: TRBV4-1
j_gene: TRBJ1-1

CDR3aa: CASSLKGSWLDTQYF
CDR3nt: TGTGCCAGCAGCTTAAAGGGCAGTTGGTTAGATACGCAGTATTTT
abundance: once
d_gene: .
v_gene: TRBV28
j_gene: TRBJ2-3

CDR3aa: CASSFSVGQGNEKLFF
CDR3nt: TGTGCCAGCAGTTTTTCTGTGGGACAGGGTAATGAAAAACTGTTTTTT
abundance: .
d_gene: TRBD1
v_gene: TRBV28
j_gene: TRBJ1-4

CDR3aa: CASSLGQVNEQFF
CDR3nt: TGTGCCAGCAGTCTGGGACAGGTGAATGAGCAGTTCTTC
abundance: .
d_gene: TRBD1
v_gene: TRBV27
j_gene: TRBJ2-1

CDR3aa: CASSFTGYEQYF
CDR3nt: TGTGCCAGCAGCTTTACAGGCTACGAGCAGTACTTC
abundance: .
d_gene: .
v_gene: TRBV6-5
j_gene: TRBJ2-7

CDR3aa: CASNWGGGLYEQYF
CDR3nt: TGTGCCAGCAACTGGGGCGGGGGGCTTTACGAGCAGTACTTC
abundance: .
d_gene: TRBD2
v_gene: TRBV5-5
j_gene: TRBJ2-7

CDR3aa: CASSTEIREQFF
CDR3nt: TGTGCCAGCAGCACGGAAATTAGGGAGCAGTTCTTC
abundance: .
d_gene: .
v_gene: TRBV7-8
j_gene: TRBJ2-1

CDR3aa: CASTPGRRAYNEQFF
CDR3nt: TGTGCCAGCACCCCCGGGCGGAGGGCCTACAATGAGCAGTTCTTC
abundance: .
d_gene: .
v_gene: TRBV6-5
j_gene: TRBJ2-1

CDR3aa: CASSVAIGAFEAFF
CDR3nt: TGTGCCAGCAGCGTAGCTATCGGGGCCTTTGAAGCTTTCTTT
abundance: .
d_gene: .
v_gene: TRBV9
j_gene: TRBJ1-1

CDR3aa: CASRGNSGPTYNEQFF
CDR3nt: TGTGCCAGCAGGGGAAATAGCGGTCCTACCTACAATGAGCAGTTCTTC
abundance: .
d_gene: .
v_gene: TRBV2
j_gene: TRBJ2-1

CDR3aa: CASSLRLAGGQETQYF
CDR3nt: TGTGCCAGCAGCCTTCGACTAGCGGGGGGCCAAGAGACCCAGTACTTC
abundance: .
d_gene: TRBD2
v_gene: TRBV7-8
j_gene: TRBJ2-5

CDR3aa: CASSPRHDSLAGLTGGNEQFF
CDR3nt: TGTGCCAGCAGCCCCCGCCACGATTCGCTAGCGGGTCTAACCGGGGGAAATGAGCAGTTCTTC
abundance: .
d_gene: TRBD2
v_gene: TRBV9
j_gene: TRBJ2-1

CDR3aa: CAWTSGAPGSYEQYF
CDR3nt: TGTGCCTGGACCTCCGGGGCGCCTGGCTCCTACGAGCAGTACTTC
abundance: .
d_gene: .
v_gene: TRBV30
j_gene: TRBJ2-7

CDR3aa: CSVDGLAPIWETQYF
CDR3nt: TGCAGCGTTGACGGTCTGGCACCAATTTGGGAGACCCAGTACTTC
abundance: .
d_gene: .
v_gene: TRBV29-1
j_gene: TRBJ2-5

CDR3aa: CSVLGQGFYEQYF
CDR3nt: TGCAGCGTTCTCGGGCAGGGCTTCTACGAGCAGTACTTC
abundance: .
d_gene: .
v_gene: TRBV29-1
j_gene: TRBJ2-7

CDR3aa: CASSTGLAGGPSEQYF
CDR3nt: TGTGCCAGTAGTACGGGACTAGCGGGAGGGCCGAGCGAGCAGTACTTC
abundance: .
d_gene: TRBD2
v_gene: TRBV19
j_gene: TRBJ2-7

CDR3aa: CASSLISPERGWDQPQHF
CDR3nt: TGTGCCAGCAGCCTAATATCACCGGAGAGGGGATGGGATCAGCCCCAGCATTTT
abundance: .
d_gene: .
v_gene: TRBV28
j_gene: TRBJ1-5